This TCR beta chain is drawn from a study of CD8 T cells in ankylosing spondylitis. General observations from the study: Relatively rare in peripheral blood, disease-linked clones were also CD8+.

This clonotype was picked up many times. Its cognate antigen is unknown. Making the TCR beta libraries involved quantitative 5'-RACE with molecular barcodes. MiXCR, applied by TCRdb to the 5' RACE reads, yields one record per CDR3 protein. This sample has around 210,000 distinct CDR3 sequences, with approximately 8% found just once. CDR3 length: 13 residues. Trimming took 10 bases from V and 3 from J; bases not matched to a gene: 7. The source of this sequence is a female donor with ankylosing spondylitis or in good health (not recorded which). The chain employs TRBV12-3 or TRBV12-4 and TRBJ2-5; TRBD2 aligns across 8 bases. Sequenced input: blood, either unsorted or a sorted T cell fraction (not recorded which). CDR3 sequence reads: CAISGLGKETQYF. CDR3 bases: TGTGCCATCTCGGGACTAGGGAAAGAGACCCAGTACTTC.